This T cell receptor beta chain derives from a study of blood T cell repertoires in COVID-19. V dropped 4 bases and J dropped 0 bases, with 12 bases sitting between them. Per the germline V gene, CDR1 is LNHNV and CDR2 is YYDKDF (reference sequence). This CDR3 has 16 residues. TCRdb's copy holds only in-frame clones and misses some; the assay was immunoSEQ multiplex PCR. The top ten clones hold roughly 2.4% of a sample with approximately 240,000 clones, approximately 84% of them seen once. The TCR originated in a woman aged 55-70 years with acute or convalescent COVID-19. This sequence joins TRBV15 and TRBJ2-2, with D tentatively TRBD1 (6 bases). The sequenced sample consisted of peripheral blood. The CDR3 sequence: CATSTHRETNTGELFF. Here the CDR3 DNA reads TGTGCCACCAGCACTCACAGGGAGACGAACACCGGGGAGCTGTTTTTT.